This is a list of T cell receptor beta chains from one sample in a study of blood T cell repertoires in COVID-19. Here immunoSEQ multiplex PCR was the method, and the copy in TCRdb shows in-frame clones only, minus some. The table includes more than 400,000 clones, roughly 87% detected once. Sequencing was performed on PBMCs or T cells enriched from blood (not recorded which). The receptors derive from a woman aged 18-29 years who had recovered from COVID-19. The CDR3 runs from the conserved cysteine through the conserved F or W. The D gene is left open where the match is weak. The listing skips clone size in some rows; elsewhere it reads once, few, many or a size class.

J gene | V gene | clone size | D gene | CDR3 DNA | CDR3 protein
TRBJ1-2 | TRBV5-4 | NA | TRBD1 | TGTGCCAGCAGCTTGGTAACAGGGGATGGCTACACCTTC | CASSLVTGDGYTF
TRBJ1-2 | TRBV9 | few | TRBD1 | TGTGCCAGCAGCGTAGGGCCCGAGACAGGGGAGGGCTACACCTTC | CASSVGPETGEGYTF
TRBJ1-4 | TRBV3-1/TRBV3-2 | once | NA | TGTGCCAGCAGCGACAATGGACACTCCGAAAAACTGTTTTTT | CASSDNGHSEKLFF
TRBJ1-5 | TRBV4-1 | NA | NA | TGCGCCAGCAGCCAAGAGGTGGGGGGGCAGCCCCAGCATTTT | CASSQEVGGQPQHF
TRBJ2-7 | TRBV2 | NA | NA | TGTGCCAGCAGTGGCCTTGGGCGTACCCTCTACGAGCAGTACTTC | CASSGLGRTLYEQYF
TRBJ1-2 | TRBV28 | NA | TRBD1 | TGTGCCAGCAGTTTCCGGGACAGGGACTATGGCTACACCTTC | CASSFRDRDYGYTF
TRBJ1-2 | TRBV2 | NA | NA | TGTGCCAGCAGTGAAGCGCGATCATCAGGGGCGCGTGGCTACACCTTC | CASSEARSSGARGYTF
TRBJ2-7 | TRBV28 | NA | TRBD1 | TGTGCCAGCGGCGGGGACAGGGGGCTAGACGAGCAGTACTTC | CASGGDRGLDEQYF
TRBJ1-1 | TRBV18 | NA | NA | TGTGCCAGCTCACCGAACAGGGAAGAAACAGCTTTCTTT | CASSPNREETAFF
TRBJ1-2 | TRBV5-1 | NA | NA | TGCGCCAGCAGCTTGGGACAGCCGTCTAACTATGGCTACACCTTC | CASSLGQPSNYGYTF
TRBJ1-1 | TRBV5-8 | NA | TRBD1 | TGTGCCAGCAGCTTGTCACAGGGGAAGATGAACACTGAAGCTTTCTTT | CASSLSQGKMNTEAFF
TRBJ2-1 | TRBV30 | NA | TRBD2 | TGTGCCTGGAGTCCGGGGGGGGCCGGGTCCTACAATGAGCAGTTCTTC | CAWSPGGAGSYNEQFF